Below are 26 T cell receptor beta chains sequenced from a single sample in a study of cytomegalovirus exposure and HLA in healthy donors. The study ran its PCR with 60 Vbeta and 13 Jbeta primers. The repertoire was sequenced with immunoSEQ multiplex PCR; TCRdb's copy has only in-frame clones and lacks some. The data hold about 150,000 clones, with roughly 10% observed a single time. The sequencing sample was made of PBMCs. These receptors originate from a male donor in good health and CMV-seronegative.

This clone turned up a few times. The chain has TRBV5-1 and TRBJ1-1; 8 positions agree with TRBD1. Germline trimming cut 0 bases from V and 5 bases from J; bases unmatched to any gene: 9. This CDR3 is built from 16 residues. CDR1 and CDR2 from the germline V gene are SGHRS and YFSETQ. The CDR3 nucleotides are TGCGCCAGCAGCTTGGCCCCGACAGGGGTGGTGACTGAAGCTTTCTTT. Encoded protein: CASSLAPTGVVTEAFF.

This clone showed up just a few times. V usage is TRBV4-3 and J usage is TRBJ1-4; D not certain. Trimming removed 2 bases at V and 0 bases at J, with 13 bases between. Germline-derived CDR1 and CDR2 are LGHNA and YSLEER. The CDR3 is 17 amino acids. The CDR3 is CASSQQYLGATNEKLFF. The CDR3 DNA follows: TGCGCCAGCAGCCAACAATATTTGGGAGCAACTAATGAAAAACTGTTTTTT.

This clone has only a few counts. V is TRBV25-1 and J is TRBJ1-3, with D possibly being TRBD1 (5 bases). The CDR3 runs to 14 residues. CDR1 is MGHDK, CDR2 SYGVNS, per germline. Trimming took off 5 bases at V and 0 bases at J, with 8 bases between the two ends. The CDR3 region is CASSLGGSGNTIYF. CDR3 nucleotides: TGTGCCAGCAGTTTGGGGGGCTCTGGAAACACCATATATTTT.

V usage is TRBV13 and J usage is TRBJ1-3; D possibly corresponds to TRBD1 (5 bases). Germline CDR1 PRHDT, CDR2 FYEKMQ (reference sequence). This CDR3 has 17 residues. Trimming removed 0 bases at V and 0 bases at J, with 12 bases between. CDR3 bases: TGTGCCAGCAGCTTAGGAACAAGGGGCCTCTCTGGAAACACCATATATTTT. It encodes CASSLGTRGLSGNTIYF.

V gene TRBV7-2 combines with J gene TRBJ1-2, with a tentative D call TRBD1 (6 bases). Germline V gene sequence: CDR1 SGHTA, CDR2 FQGNSA. Trimming cost V 8 bases and J 2 bases, with 15 bases left between them. The CDR3 loop spans 14 amino acids. CDR3 nucleotides: TGTGCCAGCGCGGCGACAGGCGCCAACTATGGCTACACCTTC. Translation gives CASAATGANYGYTF. Complete variable domain (other parts from reference TRBV7-2 and TRBJ1-2): GAGVSQSPSNKVTEKGKDVELRCDPISGHTALYWYRQSLGQGLEFLIYFQGNSAPDKSGLPSDRFSAERTGGSVSTLTIQRTQQEDSAVYLCASAATGANYGYTFGSGTRLTVV.

The table lists this clone with a few counts. The chain joins TRBV6-5 to TRBJ1-5; the D gene is possibly TRBD1 (6 bases). V was shortened by 8 bases and J by 5 bases, with 10 bases between the two germline ends. This CDR3 region has 12 residues. The germline V gene has CDR1 MNHEY and CDR2 SVGAGI. For the CDR3, the DNA is TGTGCCAGCGGGGACAACCATCAGCCCCAGCATTTT. Protein product: CASGDNHQPQHF.

This chain connects TRBV5-1 to TRBJ2-7, with D maybe TRBD1 (6 bases). Germline loops: CDR1 SGHRS, CDR2 YFSETQ. The V and J ends lost 5 bases and 6 bases respectively, with 21 bases between them. The CDR3 is 15 amino acids. The CDR3 DNA follows: TGCGCCAGCAGGGCCGGGACAATCCCCTCAAGCGAGCAGTACTTC. This encodes CASRAGTIPSSEQYF.

J is TRBJ2-6 and V is TRBV29-1, with TRBD1 matching over 12 bases. The ends lost 4 bases at V and 2 bases at J; junction bases unmatched: 9. The CDR3 has 18 amino acids. Germline loops: CDR1 SQVTM, CDR2 ANQGSEA. CDR3 sequence reads: CSVATPGTGGAGANVLTF. The CDR3 region has the DNA TGCAGCGTTGCGACCCCCGGGACAGGGGGCGCTGGGGCCAACGTCCTGACTTTC.

The V gene is TRBV29-1, the J gene TRBJ2-1, with D possibly TRBD2 on 7 matching bases. With 6 bases removed from V and 5 bases from J, the gap between germline ends came to 17 bases. The CDR3 is 14 amino acids. CDR1 is SQVTM and CDR2 is ANQGSEA in the germline V gene. CDR3 sequence reads: CSVPRGGVNNEQFF. The CDR3 DNA reads as TGCAGCGTCCCGAGGGGGGGGGTCAACAATGAGCAGTTCTTC.

A few counts support this clone. The chain carries TRBV7-8 and TRBJ2-7; tentatively, D is TRBD1 (6 bases). V was shortened by 1 base and J by 7 bases, with 14 bases between the two germline ends. The CDR3 sequence is 14 residues long. Per the germline V gene, CDR1 is SGHVS and CDR2 is FQNEAQ. The CDR3 DNA follows: TGTGCCAGCAGCTTAGGAGGGGGTCTCGTGGAGCAGTACTTC. Amino acids: CASSLGGGLVEQYF.

The genes are TRBV7-9 and TRBJ2-1; 12 bases are a match to TRBD2. Germline CDR1 is SEHNR and CDR2 is FQNEAQ (reference sequence). This CDR3 has 16 residues. Losses at the gene ends were 6 bases for V and 4 bases for J; bases not matched to a gene: 7. The CDR3 DNA sequence: TGTGCCAGCAGGGAGGGAACTAGCGGGGGGTACAATGAGCAGTTCTTC. This encodes CASREGTSGGYNEQFF.

This clone has just a few counts. V is TRBV6-5 and J is TRBJ1-1; weak D call: TRBD1 (5 bases). V was cut by 5 bases and J by 1 base, with 14 bases left in between. The V gene's germline CDR1 is MNHEY and CDR2 SVGAGI. The CDR3 totals 15 residues. The CDR3 nucleotides read TGTGCCAGCAGTGTCCACAGGCTACCGAACACTGAAGCTTTCTTT. Residues: CASSVHRLPNTEAFF.

This clone was seen more than once but under ten times. The chain recombines TRBV6-5 with TRBJ1-2; 7 bases fit TRBD1. CDR3 length equals 15 residues. The V and J ends lost 7 bases and 3 bases, in that order; junction bases with no gene match: 11. CDR1 and CDR2 from the germline V gene are MNHEY and SVGAGI. CDR3 sequence (DNA): TGTGCCAGCAAAGGGGCCGGGACAGTGGACTATGGCTACACCTTC. This sequence encodes CASKGAGTVDYGYTF.

In this sample, this clone turned up a few times. The chain uses TRBV5-1 and TRBJ2-4, with a possible D match to TRBD2 (6 bases). The CDR3 has 14 residues. Germline V gene data show CDR1 as SGHRS and CDR2 as YFSETQ. Trimming removed 3 bases from V and 8 bases from J, with 15 bases in between. The CDR3 is CASSSAGGRDIQYF. The CDR3 nucleotides are TGCGCCAGCAGCTCCGCCGGGGGAAGGGACATTCAGTACTTC.

This clone was observed a handful of times. The chain employs TRBV5-7 and TRBJ1-2, with 9 bases fitting TRBD1. TRBV5-7 qualifies as an ORF whose function is uncertain. The junction had 8 bases not matched to a gene; V was cut back by 2 bases and J by 6 bases. The CDR3 loop spans 15 amino acids. The CDR3 spells CASSFRTGEANGYTF. The CDR3 DNA reads as TGTGCCAGCAGCTTTCGGACAGGGGAGGCGAATGGCTACACCTTC.

This clone was detected only a few times. The rearrangement links TRBV12-5 to TRBJ1-1, with TRBD1 matching over 7 bases. This CDR3 spans 16 amino acids. From germline, CDR1 is LGHNT and CDR2 FRNRAP. With V trimmed by 0 bases and J by 4 bases, 8 bases remained unmatched. In DNA form, the CDR3 reads TGTGCTAGTGGTTTGGTAATAAGGGGGCGAGGCACTGAAGCTTTCTTT. It is translated as CASGLVIRGRGTEAFF.

This clone was picked up a small number of times. The CDR3 reads CSVQLPGLHTGELFF. The DNA of the CDR3 is TGCAGCGTCCAGCTCCCGGGACTTCACACCGGGGAGCTGTTTTTT. This chain connects TRBV29-1 to TRBJ2-2, with D perhaps TRBD2 (6 bases). The CDR3 totals 15 residues. In germline, CDR1 is SQVTM, CDR2 ANQGSEA. Trimming cost V 6 bases and J 3 bases, with 17 bases left between them.

The V and J genes are TRBV19 and TRBJ2-3; 8 bases align to TRBD2. Unmatched junction bases numbered 9, after V lost 7 bases and J lost 6 bases. There are 14 residues in the CDR3. The germline gives CDR1 LNHDA, CDR2 SQIVND (reference sequence). CDR3 loop: CASKERELSDTQYF. DNA for the CDR3: TGTGCCAGTAAGGAGCGGGAGTTGTCTGATACGCAGTATTTT.

The genes are TRBV7-2 and TRBJ2-7, with D possibly being TRBD1 (5 bases). CDR1 and CDR2 from the germline V gene are SGHTA and FQGNSA. The CDR3 totals 15 residues. Trimming left V 5 bases short and J 2 bases short, with 16 bases between. CDR3 loop: CASSPRQWSPYEQYF. CDR3 nucleotide sequence: TGTGCCAGCAGCCCACGACAGTGGTCCCCCTACGAGCAGTACTTC.

The chain joins TRBV11-2 to TRBJ1-2; 7 nucleotides align to TRBD1. V dropped 5 bases and J dropped 0; count of bases not matched to a gene: 18. Germline lookup yields CDR1 SGHAT and CDR2 FQNNGV. The CDR3 sequence is 19 residues long. CDR3 in amino acids: CASSPNIFRQGTTNYGYTF. CDR3 in DNA: TGTGCCAGCAGCCCGAACATATTTAGACAGGGAACTACTAACTATGGCTACACCTTC.

CDR3 bases: TGTGCCACCAGCAGAGACAACAGGGGAACAGATACGCAGTATTTT. It encodes CATSRDNRGTDTQYF. The gene calls are TRBV15 and TRBJ2-3; 7 bases are a match to TRBD1. The CDR3 runs 15 residues. Germline trimming cut 0 bases from V and 3 bases from J; bases unmatched to any gene: 3. Germline assignment: CDR1 LNHNV and CDR2 YYDKDF (reference sequence).

This clone was observed a few times. The V and J genes are TRBV4-1 and TRBJ1-2, with no clear D. In germline, CDR1 is MGHRA, CDR2 YSYEKL. This CDR3 has 15 amino acids. Between the trimmed V and J ends, which lost 0 bases and 4 bases, there was a span of 12 bases. CDR3 region: CASSQEDHRGYGYTF. For the CDR3, the DNA is TGCGCCAGCAGCCAAGAGGACCACCGGGGCTATGGCTACACCTTC.

This clone was detected a few times. The genes are TRBV15 and TRBJ2-3; D gene ambiguous. CDR1 is LNHNV, CDR2 YYDKDF, per germline (reference sequence). Trimming pared 0 bases from V and 3 bases from J, leaving 4 bases between. The CDR3 has 13 amino acids. CDR3 sequence reads: CATSRDPTDTQYF. The DNA for the CDR3 is TGTGCCACCAGCAGAGATCCAACAGATACGCAGTATTTT.

This chain uses TRBV5-1 with TRBJ1-4; D not resolved. This CDR3 is 16 amino acids long. Trimming cost V 0 bases and J 3 bases, with 12 bases left between them. Germline V gene lookup returns CDR1 SGHRS and CDR2 YFSETQ. The CDR3 DNA follows: TGCGCCAGCAGCTTGGTCCCTCGCAGTGCTAATGAAAAACTGTTTTTT. It translates to CASSLVPRSANEKLFF. The full variable domain, its missing parts supplied by reference TRBV5-1 and TRBJ1-4, is KAGVTQTPRYLIKTRGQQVTLSCSPISGHRSVSWYQQTPGQGLQFLFEYFSETQRNKGNFPGRFSGRQFSNSRSEMNVSTLELGDSALYLCASSLVPRSANEKLFFGSGTQLSVL.

Regarding this clone: At one end the junction does not follow the germline gene, possibly because of a read error. The chain uses TRBV4-1 and TRBJ2-1, with 9 bases lining up with TRBD2. The CDR3 totals 19 residues. CDR1 is MGHRA and CDR2 is YSYEKL in the germline V gene. The CDR3 sequence: CASSQGTSRLISSYNEQFF. The CDR3 nucleotides read TGCGCCAGCAGTCAAGGGACTAGCCGCCTCATTAGCTCCTACAATGAGCAGTTCTTC.

This sequence joins TRBV7-2 and TRBJ1-1; D may be TRBD1 (6 bases). The CDR3 length is 13 residues. Germline lookup yields CDR1 SGHTA and CDR2 FQGNSA. V lost 4 bases and J lost 8, with 14 bases in between. Written as DNA, the CDR3 is TGTGCCAGCAGCTGGGGACACGCTGGAGAAGCTTTCTTT. It specifies CASSWGHAGEAFF.